This T cell receptor (beta chain) was obtained from a study of HIV-infected children after antiretroviral therapy interruption. Overall study: Most participating children were previously exposed to EBV and CMV. Continuous-treatment samples came from weeks 0, 48 and 150. Findings and limits, study-wide: Naive CD4+ Gini coefficient rose by interruption end, suggesting clonal expansion.

Indicated treatment: PENTA 11 planned treatment interruption arm or continuous ART arm. Only samples with at least 5 million viable PBMCs qualified. The TCR library was built from RNA with a 3' RACE protocol and unique molecular identifiers. Each CDR3 protein is one row after TCRdb ran MiXCR on the 3' RACE reads. The table records about 89,000 distinct CDR3 sequences, 5.5% to 8.5% of them present only once. Germline values: CDR1 KGHSH, CDR2 LQKENI. The CDR3 length is 13 residues. V gave up 3 bases and J gave up 4 bases, with 7 bases separating them. This clonotype showed up many times. Its antigen is unknown.

The rearrangement joins TRBV18 to TRBJ1-5, with a tentative D call TRBD1 (6 bases). The source of this sequence is a pool of human donors with HIV. This specimen was CD45RA+ CD4+ T cells from PBMCs, pooled from several time points, taken from a donor given antiretroviral therapy, either interrupted or continuous. Subset indicated: naive CD4+ CD45RA+ CD45RO- T cells. As DNA, the CDR3 is TGTGCCAGCTCACCGACAGGAAATCAGCCCCAGCATTTT. Residues: CASSPTGNQPQHF.